This T cell receptor beta chain was recovered during a study of cytomegalovirus exposure and HLA in healthy donors. On the study more broadly: An earlier analysis identified 100 million to 130 million unique TCR beta sequences in 170 million or so T cells. An early data release held approximately 80 million unique TCRs from HLA-typed donors. Overall study findings and caveats: TCR beta V segments were, for the most part, productive about 87% or about 30% of the time in an earlier analysis. A later analysis reportedly found fewer N-insertions in an Asian-associated ancestry cluster than the roughly 670-donor mean.

In regard to this clone: Its specificity is not known.

CDR3 length: 14 amino acids. Germline CDR1 and CDR2: SGHTA and FQGNSA. V shed 5 bases and J shed 8 bases, with 15 bases lying between them. The PCR employed 60 Vbeta primers together with 13 Jbeta primers. Sequenced by immunoSEQ multiplex PCR; TCRdb stores in-frame clones only, minus some. Of some 180,000 clones in the sample, around 80% are singletons; the top ten hold around 1.6%. The J gene is TRBJ1-4, the V gene TRBV7-2; weak D call: TRBD1 (5 bases). This receptor was obtained from a man between 18 and 35 years old in good health and CMV-seronegative. Sequenced: PBMCs. The DNA of the CDR3 is TGTGCCAGCAGCCCCCACCAGGGCGGAGAAAAACTGTTTTTT. This codes for CASSPHQGGEKLFF. Using reference TRBV7-2 and TRBJ1-4 for the parts outside the CDR3, the full variable domain is GAGVSQSPSNKVTEKGKDVELRCDPISGHTALYWYRQSLGQGLEFLIYFQGNSAPDKSGLPSDRFSAERTGGSVSTLTIQRTQQEDSAVYLCASSPHQGGEKLFFGSGTQLSVL.